Sequencing of this TCR beta chain was carried out in a study of shared clonotypes between healthy human individuals. Overall study: Each donor's CD4 naive and CD4 memory cells filled three plates apiece, CD8 naive two, and CD8 memory one.

Germline-derived CDR1 and CDR2 are MNHEY and SVGAGI. This CDR3 has 12 residues. The repertoire was sequenced with immunoSEQ multiplex PCR; TCRdb's copy has only in-frame clones and lacks some. The data show about 1 million clones, 65% to 80% seen once. This TCR came from a man younger than 35 in good health. This chain connects TRBV6-5 to TRBJ2-5; no firm D call. TRBJ2-7 matches the DNA end more closely, so the J call is doubtful. Specimen: memory CD4+ T cells sorted from blood. Subset here: CD45RA-negative fraction. CDR3 in DNA: TGTGCCAGCAGGAGGTCCTCCTACGAGCAGTACTTC. Amino acid sequence: CASRRSSYEQYF.